The present entry profiles one TCR beta chain with its context. These data originate in a study of blood T cell repertoires in COVID-19. In the study overall: Italy, Spain and the United States were the sources of the convalescent and acute COVID-19 samples. T cells, B-cell-depleted T cells, or PBMCs supplied cDNA or gDNA.

Original processing methods: The authors estimated nucleated cell counts from reference gene primer amplification. Profiled with immunoSEQ multiplex PCR; TCRdb holds only in-frame clones, not every one. V, J and clone size are taken as reported in that table, and D and trimming were inferred from the DNA itself. The repertoire holds 26,000 or so clones, with around 92% as singletons. Material: peripheral blood. This clonotype originated in a human donor in a cohort sampled during active COVID-19.

CDR3 nucleotide sequence: TGTGCCAGCAGCTTAAGACAGGGAAACACTGAAGCTTTCTTT. It translates to CASSLRQGNTEAFF. This chain links TRBV7-2 with TRBJ1-1; 7 bases are a match to TRBD1. This CDR3 is 14 amino acids long. V was clipped by 2 bases and J by 2 bases; unmatched bases: 2. Per germline, CDR1 SGHTA and CDR2 FQGNSA.